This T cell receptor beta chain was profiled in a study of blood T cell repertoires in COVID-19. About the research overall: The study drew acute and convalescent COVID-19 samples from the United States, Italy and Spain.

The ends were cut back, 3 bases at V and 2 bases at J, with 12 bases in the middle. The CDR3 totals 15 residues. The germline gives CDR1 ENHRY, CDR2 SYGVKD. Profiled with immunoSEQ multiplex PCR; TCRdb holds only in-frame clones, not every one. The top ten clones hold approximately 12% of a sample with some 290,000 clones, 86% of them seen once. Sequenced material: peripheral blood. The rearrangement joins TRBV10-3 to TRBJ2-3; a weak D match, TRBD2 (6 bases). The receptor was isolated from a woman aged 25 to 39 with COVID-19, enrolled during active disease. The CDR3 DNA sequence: TGTGCCATCAGTGAAGTAGCGGATATCACAGATACGCAGTATTTT. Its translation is CAISEVADITDTQYF.